The next 15 T cell receptor beta chains were all read from a single sample in a study of blood T cell repertoires in COVID-19 (dated by TCRdb to the early 2020s). Receptors were amplified or captured by the immunoSEQ multiplex PCR assay. Imported from immuneACCESS, the table was reduced by TCRdb to in-frame sequences with V and J called. These copies leave out some clones; in studies compared against another copy, an unresolved V gene accounts for under half, and the cause of the remainder is not known. This sample lists under 80,000 clones; around 90% were detected once. In total, the top ten clones hold about 1.5% of the sample. Sample: peripheral blood. The receptors originated from a human donor in a cohort sampled during active COVID-19.

J is TRBJ1-1 and V is TRBV12-3 or TRBV12-4; D gene uncertain. CDR3 length equals 13 residues. V gave up 2 bases and J gave up 2 bases, with 6 bases separating them. The CDR3 bases are TGTGCCAGCAGTTTAACACCCAACACTGAAGCTTTCTTT. As protein: CASSLTPNTEAFF.

The chain carries TRBV30 and TRBJ1-5; 8 bases fit TRBD1. This CDR3 region has 15 residues. V lost 2 bases to trimming and J lost 6 bases; unmatched junction nucleotides: 9. Germline V CDR1 and CDR2: GTSNPN, SVGIG (reference sequence). CDR3 sequence (DNA): TGTGCCTGGAGTATCCAGGGGGCGAGAGGTCAGCCCCAGCATTTT. Its protein product is CAWSIQGARGQPQHF.

The chain recombines TRBV29-1 with TRBJ2-1; D might be TRBD2 (6 bases). This CDR3 contains 15 residues. In germline, CDR1 is SQVTM, CDR2 ANQGSEA. V gave up 3 bases and J gave up 9 bases, with 21 bases separating them. CDR3 sequence reads: CSVEAPGVDLGEQFF. The CDR3 DNA is TGCAGCGTTGAGGCACCGGGAGTTGACTTGGGTGAGCAGTTCTTC.

J is TRBJ2-2 and V is TRBV11-3; possible D gene TRBD2, 6 bases. This CDR3 comprises 14 residues. The germline V gene encodes CDR1 SGHNT and CDR2 YENEEA. Trimming left V 8 bases short and J 3 bases short, with 13 bases between. The CDR3 sequence: CASSGTSYTGELFF. CDR3 nucleotide sequence: TGTGCCAGCTCCGGGACTTCATACACCGGGGAGCTGTTTTTT.

The chain carries TRBV7-9 and TRBJ2-5; unclear D gene. Germline V gene sequence: CDR1 SEHNR, CDR2 FQNEAQ (reference sequence). This CDR3 is built from 14 residues. Trimming shortened V by 2 bases and J by 5 bases, and 12 bases separated the two germline ends. The CDR3 sequence is CASSLNEDWETQYF. Written as DNA, the CDR3 is TGTGCCAGCAGCTTAAATGAGGATTGGGAGACCCAGTACTTC.

This clone has just a few counts. This rearrangement joins TRBV19 to TRBJ1-3; 8 bases fit TRBD1. The CDR3 extends over 14 amino acids. The germline gives CDR1 LNHDA, CDR2 SQIVND (reference sequence). V shed 9 bases, J shed 4 bases, and the junction held 8 bases outside the gene matches. The DNA for the CDR3 is TGTGCCAGCACCAGGGGGCTGGACGGAAACACCATATATTTT. Translated: CASTRGLDGNTIYF.

CDR3 sequence reads: CASSYLATGIGSTEAFF. Written as DNA, the CDR3 is TGCGCCAGCAGCTACTTAGCGACAGGGATCGGGAGCACTGAAGCTTTCTTT. This chain links TRBV5-1 with TRBJ1-1; 7 positions match TRBD1. Germline V gives CDR1 SGHRS, CDR2 YFSETQ. The V gene end was trimmed by 3 bases and the J gene end by 4 bases; junction bases not matched to a gene: 15. The CDR3 spans 17 residues.

The chain links TRBV6-6 to TRBJ2-6, with 10 bases identical to TRBD1. CDR3 length: 18 residues. The junction had 7 bases not matched to a gene; V was cut back by 5 bases and J by 0 bases. Germline V CDR1 and CDR2: MNHNY, SVGAGI (reference sequence). For the CDR3, the DNA is TGTGCCAGCAGTCCTCGGACAGGGGGGGACTCTGGGGCCAACGTCCTGACTTTC. It codes for CASSPRTGGDSGANVLTF.

The chain has TRBV5-1 and TRBJ2-1, with D unclear. Germline V gene sequence: CDR1 SGHRS, CDR2 YFSETQ. CDR3 length: 12 residues. Deletions cut 3 bases from V and 9 bases from J, with 10 bases between. As DNA, the CDR3 is TGCGCCAGCAGCTCTACGTGGAGTGAGCAGTTCTTC. This sequence encodes CASSSTWSEQFF.

The chain uses TRBV2 and TRBJ2-7; 9 bases are a match to TRBD1. With 4 bases clipped from V and 5 bases from J, the junction kept 6 bases outside the gene matches. The CDR3 consists of 14 residues. Germline V gives CDR1 SNHLY, CDR2 FYNNEI. The CDR3 is CASSADRGMDEQYV. CDR3 sequence (DNA): TGTGCCAGCAGTGCGGACAGGGGCATGGACGAGCAGTACGTC.

The rearrangement uses TRBV6-5 and TRBJ1-2; TRBD1 aligns across 11 bases. Per germline, CDR1 MNHEY and CDR2 SVGAGI. The CDR3 totals 15 residues. V trimming: 0 bases; J trimming: 6 bases; junction bases outside the gene matches: 3. The CDR3 region has the DNA TGTGCCAGCAGTTACTCTGCGGACAGGGGGCATGGCTACACCTTC. This translates into CASSYSADRGHGYTF.

This chain links TRBV18 with TRBJ1-3; possible D gene TRBD1, 6 bases. The germline V gene encodes CDR1 KGHSH and CDR2 LQKENI. The CDR3 spans 15 residues. The V and J ends lost 6 bases and 0 bases respectively, with 12 bases between them. CDR3 amino acids: CASSSDSLSGNTIYF. DNA of the CDR3: TGTGCCAGCTCGTCGGACAGTCTCTCTGGAAACACCATATATTTT. Looking up the rest from reference TRBV18 and TRBJ1-3 gives the full variable domain: NAGVMQNPRHLVRRRGQEARLRCSPMKGHSHVYWYRQLPEEGLKFMVYLQKENIIDESGMPKERFSAEFPKEGPSILRIQQVVRGDSAAYFCASSSDSLSGNTIYFGEGSWLTVV.

This chain connects TRBV7-9 to TRBJ2-7, with TRBD2 matching 12 bases. Germline lookup yields CDR1 SEHNR and CDR2 FQNEAQ (reference sequence). Germline trimming cut 5 bases from V and 6 bases from J; bases unmatched to any gene: 5. The CDR3 loop spans 14 amino acids. The CDR3 DNA follows: TGTGCCAGCAGCCGCAGACTAGCGGGAGCCGAGCAGTACTTC. Protein product: CASSRRLAGAEQYF.

CDR3 sequence reads: CASSPEGGRAVTDTQYF. The CDR3 nucleotides read TGTGCCAGCAGCCCGGAGGGGGGGCGAGCAGTGACAGATACGCAGTATTTT. The chain has TRBV7-2 and TRBJ2-3; TRBD2 might be the D (7 bases). CDR3 length: 17 amino acids. Trimming removed 5 bases at V and 3 bases at J, with 21 bases between. CDR1 and CDR2 (germline): SGHTA, FQGNSA.

The chain uses TRBV30 and TRBJ2-5; TRBD2 might be the D (7 bases). Between the trimmed V and J ends, which lost 3 bases and 5 bases, there was a span of 13 bases. Germline V gene data show CDR1 as GTSNPN and CDR2 as SVGIG (reference sequence). CDR3 length: 13 amino acids. CDR3 in amino acids: CAWRWGGAETQYF. The CDR3 DNA reads TGTGCCTGGAGATGGGGGGGCGCCGAGACCCAGTACTTC.